Here is one T cell receptor (beta chain) with its context. In the original workflow: From reference gene primer amplification, estimates of nucleated cell counts were derived. Clones were sequenced by immunoSEQ multiplex PCR, and TCRdb holds only the in-frame ones, with some missing. D and trimming come from the DNA, and the V and J calls and clone size come from that table. The data contain about 190,000 clones, around 85% of them singletons. The V end was cut by 4 bases, the J end by 8 bases, with 11 bases between. Germline V gene lookup returns CDR1 SGHDN and CDR2 FVKESK. The CDR3 is made up of 13 amino acids. The source of the sample is a study of blood T cell repertoires in COVID-19. Turning to the study itself: The study drew acute and convalescent COVID-19 samples from the United States, Italy and Spain. In each case, the material was cDNA or gDNA derived from T cells, B-cell-depleted T cells, or PBMCs.

This clonotype was obtained from a man between 25 and 39 years old with acute or convalescent COVID-19. V usage is TRBV14 and J usage is TRBJ2-2; no reliable D call. The sample comprised peripheral blood. In nucleotides, the CDR3 is TGTGCCAGCAGCCGGGTCTCGAGGGGGGAGCTGTTTTTT. Translating gives CASSRVSRGELFF.